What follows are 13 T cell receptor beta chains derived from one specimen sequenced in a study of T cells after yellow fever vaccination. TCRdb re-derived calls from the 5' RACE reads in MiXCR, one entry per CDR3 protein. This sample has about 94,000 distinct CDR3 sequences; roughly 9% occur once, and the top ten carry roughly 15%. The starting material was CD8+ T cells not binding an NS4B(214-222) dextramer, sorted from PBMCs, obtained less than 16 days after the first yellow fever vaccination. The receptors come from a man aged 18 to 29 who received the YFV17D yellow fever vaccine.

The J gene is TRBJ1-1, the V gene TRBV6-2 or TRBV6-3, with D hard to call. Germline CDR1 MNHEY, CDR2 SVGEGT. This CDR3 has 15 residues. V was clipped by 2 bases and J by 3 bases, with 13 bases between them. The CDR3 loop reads CASSYGGRDHTEAFF. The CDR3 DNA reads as TGTGCCAGCAGTTACGGTGGAAGGGATCACACTGAAGCTTTCTTT.

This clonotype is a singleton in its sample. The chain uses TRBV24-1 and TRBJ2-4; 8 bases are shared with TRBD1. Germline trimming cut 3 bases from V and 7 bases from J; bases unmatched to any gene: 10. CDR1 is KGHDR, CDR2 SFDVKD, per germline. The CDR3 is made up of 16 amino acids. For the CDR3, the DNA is TGTGCCACCAGTGATCCCAACAGGGGGTTGGGGAACATTCAGTACTTC. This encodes CATSDPNRGLGNIQYF.

CDR3 region: CASSYRSDTDTQYF. CDR3 bases: TGTGCCAGCAGTTACAGGTCGGACACAGATACGCAGTATTTT. This chain uses TRBV6-5 with TRBJ2-3; D gene unclear. Trimming stripped 2 bases from V and 2 bases from J, with 8 bases between. The CDR3 sequence is 14 residues long. The V gene's germline CDR1 is MNHEY and CDR2 SVGAGI.

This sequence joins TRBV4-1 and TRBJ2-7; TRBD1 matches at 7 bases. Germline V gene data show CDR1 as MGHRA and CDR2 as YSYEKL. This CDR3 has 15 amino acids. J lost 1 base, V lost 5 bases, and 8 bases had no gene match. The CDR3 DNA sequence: TGCGCCAGCAGCTCTCGACAGGGTGGGTCCTACGAGCAGTACTTC. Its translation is CASSSRQGGSYEQYF.

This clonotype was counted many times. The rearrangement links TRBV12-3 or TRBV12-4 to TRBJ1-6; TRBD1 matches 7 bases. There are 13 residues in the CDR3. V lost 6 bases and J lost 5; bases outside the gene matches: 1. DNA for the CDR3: TGTGCCAGCAGGACAGGGAATAATTCACCCCTCCACTTT. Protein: CASRTGNNSPLHF.

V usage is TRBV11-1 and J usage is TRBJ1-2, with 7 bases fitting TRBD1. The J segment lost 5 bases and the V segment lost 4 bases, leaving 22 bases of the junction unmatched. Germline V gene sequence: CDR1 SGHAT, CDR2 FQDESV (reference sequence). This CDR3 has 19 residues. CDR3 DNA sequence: TGTGCCAGCAGCTCTACTATTCCTAACCGGACAGGCGACCCATATGGCTACACCTTC. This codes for CASSSTIPNRTGDPYGYTF.

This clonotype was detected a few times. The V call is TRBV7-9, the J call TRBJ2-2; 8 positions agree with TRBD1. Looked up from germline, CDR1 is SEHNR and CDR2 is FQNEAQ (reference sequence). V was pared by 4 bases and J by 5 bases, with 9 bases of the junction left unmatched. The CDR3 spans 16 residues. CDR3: CASSSGQGVLTGELFF. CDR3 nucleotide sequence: TGTGCCAGCAGCTCCGGACAGGGAGTTTTGACCGGGGAGCTGTTTTTT.

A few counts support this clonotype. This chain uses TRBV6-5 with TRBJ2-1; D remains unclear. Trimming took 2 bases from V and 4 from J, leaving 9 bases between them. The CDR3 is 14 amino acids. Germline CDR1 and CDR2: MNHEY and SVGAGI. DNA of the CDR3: TGTGCCAGCAGTTACGGGGTGGGTTACAATGAGCAGTTCTTC. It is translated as CASSYGVGYNEQFF.

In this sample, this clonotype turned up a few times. For the CDR3, the DNA is TGTGCCAGCAGTTACTCGGGAGGGCAGGGTGGGTGCTTCTTT. This sequence encodes CASSYSGGQGGCFF. The rearrangement uses TRBV6-5 and TRBJ1-1, with a weak D call TRBD1 (5 bases). Germline CDR1 MNHEY, CDR2 SVGAGI. This CDR3 has 14 amino acids. V was shortened by 0 bases and J by 14 bases, with 19 bases between the two germline ends.

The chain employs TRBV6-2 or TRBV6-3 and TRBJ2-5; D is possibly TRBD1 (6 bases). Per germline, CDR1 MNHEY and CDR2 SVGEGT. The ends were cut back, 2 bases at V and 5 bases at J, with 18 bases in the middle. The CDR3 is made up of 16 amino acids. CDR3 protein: CASSYIETGSMETQYF. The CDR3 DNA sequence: TGTGCCAGCAGTTACATCGAGACAGGCTCAATGGAGACCCAGTACTTC.

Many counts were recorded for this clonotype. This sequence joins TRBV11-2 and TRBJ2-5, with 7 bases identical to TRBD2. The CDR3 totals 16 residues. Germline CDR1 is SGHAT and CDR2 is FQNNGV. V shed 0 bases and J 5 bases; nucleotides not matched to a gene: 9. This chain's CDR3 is CASSLDWEGIGETQYF. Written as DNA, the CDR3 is TGTGCCAGCAGCTTAGATTGGGAGGGAATCGGCGAGACCCAGTACTTC. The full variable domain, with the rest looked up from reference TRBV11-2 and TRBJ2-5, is EAGVAQSPRYKIIEKRQSVAFWCNPISGHATLYWYQQILGQGPKLLIQFQNNGVVDDSQLPKDRFSAERLKGVDSTLKIQPAKLEDSAVYLCASSLDWEGIGETQYFGPGTRLLVL.

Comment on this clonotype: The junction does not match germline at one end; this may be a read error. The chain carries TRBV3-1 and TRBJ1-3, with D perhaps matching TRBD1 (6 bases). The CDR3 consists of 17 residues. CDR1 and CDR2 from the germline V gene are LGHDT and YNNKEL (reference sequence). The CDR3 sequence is CANSPGLFGQSGNTIYF. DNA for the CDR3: TGTGCCAACAGCCCAGGCCTTTTCGGACAGTCTGGAAACACCATATATTTT.

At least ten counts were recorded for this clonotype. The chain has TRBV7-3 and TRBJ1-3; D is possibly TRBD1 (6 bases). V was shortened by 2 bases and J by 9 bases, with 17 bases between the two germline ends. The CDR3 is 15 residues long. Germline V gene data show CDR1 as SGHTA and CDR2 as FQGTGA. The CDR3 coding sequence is TGTGCCAGCAGCTTATACGGACAGAGGGGGAGCACCATATATTTT. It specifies CASSLYGQRGSTIYF. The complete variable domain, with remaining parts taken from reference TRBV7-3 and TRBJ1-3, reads GAGVSQTPSNKVTEKGKYVELRCDPISGHTALYWYRQSLGQGPEFLIYFQGTGAADDSGLPNDRFFAVRPEGSVSTLKIQRTERGDSAVYLCASSLYGQRGSTIYFGEGSWLTVV.